A single sample gave rise to the 2 T cell receptor beta chains below, sequenced in a study of shared clonotypes between healthy human individuals. The assay was immunoSEQ multiplex PCR, and TCRdb's table has in-frame clones only and misses some. Of around 1.4 million clones listed, approximately 98.5% are singletons. Sequencing used naive CD4+ T cells sorted from blood. Documented subset: CD45RA+ positively selected. The receptors derive from a man aged 25 to 40 in good health.

The CDR3 DNA reads TGCGCCAGCAGCTCCGGAGACGGATACAATGAGCAGTTCTTC. It translates to CASSSGDGYNEQFF. This chain connects TRBV5-1 to TRBJ2-1; D is uncertain. This CDR3 is built from 14 residues. Per the germline V gene, CDR1 is SGHRS and CDR2 is YFSETQ. V shed 3 bases and J shed 4 bases, with 11 bases lying between them.

V usage is TRBV5-1 and J usage is TRBJ2-7; D is unclear. V was trimmed by 6 bases and J by 0 bases, leaving 13 bases between them. Germline V lookup: CDR1 SGHRS, CDR2 YFSETQ. This CDR3 spans 14 amino acids. Here the CDR3 DNA reads TGCGCCAGCAATCCCACGAGGAGCTCCTACGAGCAGTACTTC. Its protein product is CASNPTRSSYEQYF. Using reference TRBV5-1 and TRBJ2-7 for the parts outside the CDR3, the full variable domain is KAGVTQTPRYLIKTRGQQVTLSCSPISGHRSVSWYQQTPGQGLQFLFEYFSETQRNKGNFPGRFSGRQFSNSRSEMNVSTLELGDSALYLCASNPTRSSYEQYFGPGTRLTVT.